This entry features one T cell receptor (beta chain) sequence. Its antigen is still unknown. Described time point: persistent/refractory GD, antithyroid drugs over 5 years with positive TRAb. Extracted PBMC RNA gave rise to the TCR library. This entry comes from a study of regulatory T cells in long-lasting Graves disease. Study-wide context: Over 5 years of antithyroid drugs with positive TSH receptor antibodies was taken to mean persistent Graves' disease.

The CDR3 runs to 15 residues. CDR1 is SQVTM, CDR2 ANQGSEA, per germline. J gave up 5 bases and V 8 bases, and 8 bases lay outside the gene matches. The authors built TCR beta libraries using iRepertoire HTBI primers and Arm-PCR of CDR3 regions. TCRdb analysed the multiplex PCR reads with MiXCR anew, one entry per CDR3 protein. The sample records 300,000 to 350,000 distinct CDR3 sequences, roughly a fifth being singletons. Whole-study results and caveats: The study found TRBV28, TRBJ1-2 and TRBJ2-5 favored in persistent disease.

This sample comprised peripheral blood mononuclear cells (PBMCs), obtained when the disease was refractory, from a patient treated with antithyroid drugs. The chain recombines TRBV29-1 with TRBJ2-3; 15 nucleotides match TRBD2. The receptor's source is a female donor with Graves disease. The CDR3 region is CSTGLAGGRGDTQYF. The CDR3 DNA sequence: TGCAGCACCGGACTAGCGGGAGGGCGTGGAGATACGCAGTATTTT.